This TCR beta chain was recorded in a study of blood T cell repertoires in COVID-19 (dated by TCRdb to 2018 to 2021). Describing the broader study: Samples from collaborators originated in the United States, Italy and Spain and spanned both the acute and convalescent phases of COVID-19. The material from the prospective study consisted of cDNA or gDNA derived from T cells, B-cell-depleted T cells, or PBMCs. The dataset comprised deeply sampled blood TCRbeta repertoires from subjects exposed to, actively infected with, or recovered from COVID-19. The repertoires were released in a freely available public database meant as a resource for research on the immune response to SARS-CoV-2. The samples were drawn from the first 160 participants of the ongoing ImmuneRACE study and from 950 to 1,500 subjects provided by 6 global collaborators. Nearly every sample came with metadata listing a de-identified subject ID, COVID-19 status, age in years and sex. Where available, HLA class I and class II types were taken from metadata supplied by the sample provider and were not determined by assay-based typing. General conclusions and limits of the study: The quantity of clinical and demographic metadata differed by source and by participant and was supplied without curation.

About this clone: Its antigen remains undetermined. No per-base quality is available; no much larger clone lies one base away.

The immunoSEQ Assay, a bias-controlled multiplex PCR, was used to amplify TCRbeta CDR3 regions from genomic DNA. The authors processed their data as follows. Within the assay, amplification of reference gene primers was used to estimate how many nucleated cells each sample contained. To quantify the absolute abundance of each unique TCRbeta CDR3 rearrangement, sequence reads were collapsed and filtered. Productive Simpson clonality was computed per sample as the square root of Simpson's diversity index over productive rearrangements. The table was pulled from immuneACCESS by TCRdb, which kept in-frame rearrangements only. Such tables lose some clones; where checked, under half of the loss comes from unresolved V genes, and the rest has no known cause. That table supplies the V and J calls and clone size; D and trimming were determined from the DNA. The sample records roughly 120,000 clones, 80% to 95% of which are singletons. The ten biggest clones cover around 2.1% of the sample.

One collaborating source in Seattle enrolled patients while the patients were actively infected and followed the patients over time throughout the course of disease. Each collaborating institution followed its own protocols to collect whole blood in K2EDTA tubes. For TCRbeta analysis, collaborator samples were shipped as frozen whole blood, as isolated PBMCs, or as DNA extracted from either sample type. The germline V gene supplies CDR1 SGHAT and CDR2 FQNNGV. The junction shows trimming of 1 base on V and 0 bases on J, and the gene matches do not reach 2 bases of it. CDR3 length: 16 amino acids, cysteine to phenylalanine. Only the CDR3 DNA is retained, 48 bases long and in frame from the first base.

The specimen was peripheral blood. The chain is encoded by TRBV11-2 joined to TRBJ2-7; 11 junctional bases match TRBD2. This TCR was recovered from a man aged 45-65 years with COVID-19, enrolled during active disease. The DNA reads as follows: TGTGCCAGCAGCTTAGCTAGCGGGGGGTACTCCTACGAGCAGTACTTC. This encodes CASSLASGGYSYEQYF. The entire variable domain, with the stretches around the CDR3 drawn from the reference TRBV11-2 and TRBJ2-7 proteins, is EAGVAQSPRYKIIEKRQSVAFWCNPISGHATLYWYQQILGQGPKLLIQFQNNGVVDDSQLPKDRFSAERLKGVDSTLKIQPAKLEDSAVYLCASSLASGGYSYEQYFGPGTRLTVT.